This T cell receptor beta chain was found in a study of early T cells in non-severe SARS-CoV-2 infection. The overall study: Sequencing input comprised bulk RNA from unsorted whole blood; chain pairing was not available.

The ends were cut back, 4 bases at V and 4 bases at J, with 13 bases in the middle. The CDR3 spans 14 residues. Notes on the study in general: Reliance on VDJdb matching favored anti-spike CD8 responses; private and CD4 specificities were missed.

A few counts support this clonotype. The antigen is undetermined. TCRdb reprocessed the 5' RACE reads via MiXCR and lists one record per CDR3 protein. The table shows roughly 53,000 distinct CDR3 sequences, with around 8.5% occurring only once. The sequenced sample consisted of whole blood. V is TRBV12-3 or TRBV12-4 and J is TRBJ1-2; possibly TRBD1 for D (5 bases). This clonotype was obtained from an adult who was a healthcare worker with PCR-confirmed SARS-CoV-2 infection or an uninfected control (not recorded which). CDR3 in amino acids: CASSWTGGSYGYTF. The CDR3 nucleotides are TGTGCCAGCAGTTGGACCGGGGGGAGCTATGGCTACACCTTC.